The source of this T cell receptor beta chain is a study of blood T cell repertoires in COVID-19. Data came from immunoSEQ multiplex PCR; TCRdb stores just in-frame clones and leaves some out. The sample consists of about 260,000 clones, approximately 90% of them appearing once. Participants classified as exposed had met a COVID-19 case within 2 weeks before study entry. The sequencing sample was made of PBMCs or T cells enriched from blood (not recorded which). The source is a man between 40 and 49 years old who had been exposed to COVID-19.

The CDR3 region is CASSDTSRGTEAFF. In nucleotides, the CDR3 is TGTGCCAGCAGTGACACATCCCGAGGGACTGAAGCTTTCTTT. V usage is TRBV6-1 and J usage is TRBJ1-1, with unresolved D. The CDR3 consists of 14 residues. V was trimmed by 3 bases and J by 5 bases, leaving 13 bases between them. Per the germline V gene, CDR1 is MNHNS and CDR2 is SASEGT.